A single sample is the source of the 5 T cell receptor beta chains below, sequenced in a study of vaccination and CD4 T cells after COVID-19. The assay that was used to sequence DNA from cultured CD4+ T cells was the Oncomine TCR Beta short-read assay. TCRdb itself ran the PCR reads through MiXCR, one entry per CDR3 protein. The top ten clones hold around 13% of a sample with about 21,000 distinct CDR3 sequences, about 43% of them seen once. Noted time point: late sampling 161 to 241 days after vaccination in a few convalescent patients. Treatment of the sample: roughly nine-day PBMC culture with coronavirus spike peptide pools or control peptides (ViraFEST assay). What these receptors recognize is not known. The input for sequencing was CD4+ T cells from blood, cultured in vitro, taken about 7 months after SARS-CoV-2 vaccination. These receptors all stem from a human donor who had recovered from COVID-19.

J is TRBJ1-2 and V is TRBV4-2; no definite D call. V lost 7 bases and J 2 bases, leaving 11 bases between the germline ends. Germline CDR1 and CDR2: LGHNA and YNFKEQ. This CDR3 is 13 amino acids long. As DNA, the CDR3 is TGTGCCAGCACCCTTGAGGGAAACTATGGCTACACCTTC. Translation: CASTLEGNYGYTF.

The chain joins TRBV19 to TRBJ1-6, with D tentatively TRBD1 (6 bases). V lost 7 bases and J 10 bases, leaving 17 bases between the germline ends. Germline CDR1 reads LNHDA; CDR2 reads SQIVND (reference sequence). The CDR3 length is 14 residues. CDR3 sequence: CASKERGVDSPLHF. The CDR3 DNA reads TGTGCCAGTAAAGAGAGGGGGGTAGACTCACCCCTCCACTTT.

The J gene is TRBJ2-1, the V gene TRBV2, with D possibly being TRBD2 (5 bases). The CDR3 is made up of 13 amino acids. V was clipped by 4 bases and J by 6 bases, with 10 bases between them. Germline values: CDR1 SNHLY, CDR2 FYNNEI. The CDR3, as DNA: TGTGCCAGCAGTGGCGACTACACCAATGAGCAGTTCTTC. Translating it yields CASSGDYTNEQFF.

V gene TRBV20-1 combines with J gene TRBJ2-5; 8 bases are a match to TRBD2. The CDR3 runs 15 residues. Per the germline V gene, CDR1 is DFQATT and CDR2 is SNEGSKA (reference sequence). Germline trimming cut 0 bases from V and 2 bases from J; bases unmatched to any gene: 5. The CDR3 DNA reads TGCAGTGCTAGAGAGCCTAGCGGGCCACAAGAGACCCAGTACTTC. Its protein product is CSAREPSGPQETQYF.

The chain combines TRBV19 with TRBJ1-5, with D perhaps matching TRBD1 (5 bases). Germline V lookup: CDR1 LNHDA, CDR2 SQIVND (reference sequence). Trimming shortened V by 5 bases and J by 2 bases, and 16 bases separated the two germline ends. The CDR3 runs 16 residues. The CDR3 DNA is TGTGCCAGTAGTCTCGAGTTCGGGGCGGGCAATCAGCCCCAGCATTTT. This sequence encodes CASSLEFGAGNQPQHF. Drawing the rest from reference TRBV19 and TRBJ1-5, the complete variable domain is DGGITQSPKYLFRKEGQNVTLSCEQNLNHDAMYWYRQDPGQGLRLIYYSQIVNDFQKGDIAEGYSVSREKKESFPLTVTSAQKNPTAFYLCASSLEFGAGNQPQHFGDGTRLSIL.